This T cell receptor beta chain was sequenced for a study of cytomegalovirus exposure and HLA in healthy donors. This CDR3 spans 14 amino acids. Losses at the gene ends were 5 bases for V and 6 bases for J; bases not matched to a gene: 8. The V gene's germline CDR1 is SNHLY and CDR2 FYNNEI. Healthy donors of bone marrow made up the group. Overall study findings and caveats: There were 150 to 200 TCR beta chains listed as cytomegalovirus-associated. Diagnosis of cytomegalovirus status made by the classifier reportedly showed high specificity and sensitivity.

On this clone itself: Its antigen remains unknown.

The PCR ran on 60 Vbeta and 13 Jbeta primers. Generated by immunoSEQ multiplex PCR, the TCRdb table keeps only in-frame clones and is missing some. Among about 140,000 clones listed, about 82% were seen once. The chain recombines TRBV2 with TRBJ2-7; 9 bases are shared with TRBD1. The sequence derives from a woman in her forties in good health and CMV-seropositive. The sequencing input was PBMCs. CDR3 DNA sequence: TGTGCCAGCAGTCGACAGGGGGGGGGCCTCGAGCAGTACTTC. This encodes CASSRQGGGLEQYF.